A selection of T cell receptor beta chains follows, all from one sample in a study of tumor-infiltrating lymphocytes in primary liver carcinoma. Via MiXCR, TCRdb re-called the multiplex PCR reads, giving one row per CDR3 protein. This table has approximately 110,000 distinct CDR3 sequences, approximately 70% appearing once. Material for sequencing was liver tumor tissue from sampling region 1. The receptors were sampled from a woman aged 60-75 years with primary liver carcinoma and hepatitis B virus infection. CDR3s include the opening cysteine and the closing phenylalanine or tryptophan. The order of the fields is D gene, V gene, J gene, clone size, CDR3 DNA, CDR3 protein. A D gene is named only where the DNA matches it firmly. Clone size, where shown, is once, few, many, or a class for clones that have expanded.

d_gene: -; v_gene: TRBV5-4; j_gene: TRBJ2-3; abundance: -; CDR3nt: TGTGCCAGCAGCTGGGTCGGCGAGACAAATATGCAGTATTTT; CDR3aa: CASSWVGETNMQYF
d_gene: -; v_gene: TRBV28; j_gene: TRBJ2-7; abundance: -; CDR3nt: TGTGCCAGCAGTCAAGCGGGTAGCTCCTACGAGCAGTACTTC; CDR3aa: CASSQAGSSYEQYF
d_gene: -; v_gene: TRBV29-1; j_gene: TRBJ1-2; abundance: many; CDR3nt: TGCAGCGTCGTTGTGGGCTATGGCTACACCTTC; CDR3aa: CSVVVGYGYTF
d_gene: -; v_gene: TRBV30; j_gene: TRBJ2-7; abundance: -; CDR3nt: TGTGCCTGGAAGGATCCGGGGGGCCCCTACGAGCAGTACTTC; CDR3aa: CAWKDPGGPYEQYF
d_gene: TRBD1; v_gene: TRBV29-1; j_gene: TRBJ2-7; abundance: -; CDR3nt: TGCAGCGCCAAAAGGGACAGGGAGGGCTACGAGCAATACTTC; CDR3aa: CSAKRDREGYEQYF
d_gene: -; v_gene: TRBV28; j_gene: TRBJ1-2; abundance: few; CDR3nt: TGTGCCAGCAGGACACAGGGTTTTGCGTTTAACTATGGCTACACCTTC; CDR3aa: CASRTQGFAFNYGYTF
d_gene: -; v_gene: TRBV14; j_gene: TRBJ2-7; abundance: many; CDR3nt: TGTGCCAGCAGCCAAGGTAGAGGGGAGCAGTACTTC; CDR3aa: CASSQGRGEQYF
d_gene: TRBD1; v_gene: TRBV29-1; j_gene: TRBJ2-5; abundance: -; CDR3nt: TGCAGCGTTGAAGGTTCCACAGGGGAAGGAGAGGTCCAGTACTTC; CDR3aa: CSVEGSTGEGEVQYF
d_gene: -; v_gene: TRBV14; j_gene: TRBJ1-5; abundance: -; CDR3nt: TGTGCCAGCAGCCAAGTCAAGGGGACTAGCAATCAGCCCCAGCAATTT; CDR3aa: CASSQVKGTSNQPQQF
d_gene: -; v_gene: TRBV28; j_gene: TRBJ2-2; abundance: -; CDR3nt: TGTGCCAGCAGTCTAGTAGGGTCGAGCACCGGGGAGCTGTTTTTT; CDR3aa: CASSLVGSSTGELFF
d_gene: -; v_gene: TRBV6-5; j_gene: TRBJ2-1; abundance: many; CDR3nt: TGTGCCAAATCTAGCGACTCCAAGCAGTTCTTC; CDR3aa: CAKSSDSKQFF
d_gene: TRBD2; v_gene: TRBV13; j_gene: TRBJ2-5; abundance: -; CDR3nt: TGTGCCAGCAGCTTAGCCTCAGGGACTAGCATCGGGGGTACCCAGTACTTC; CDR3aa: CASSLASGTSIGGTQYF
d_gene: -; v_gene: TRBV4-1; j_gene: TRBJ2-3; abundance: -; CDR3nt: TGCGTCAGCAGCCAAGAGCTTCCGGATACGCAGTATTTT; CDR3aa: CVSSQELPDTQYF
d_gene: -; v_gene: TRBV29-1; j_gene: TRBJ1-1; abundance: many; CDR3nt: TGCAGCGTTGTGGGGGGACAAGGAAACACTGAAGCTTTCTTT; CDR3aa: CSVVGGQGNTEAFF
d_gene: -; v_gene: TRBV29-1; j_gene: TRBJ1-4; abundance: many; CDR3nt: TGCAGCGTTGAAGATCATCAGGGTGCCAGAGGAAAACTGTTTTTT; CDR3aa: CSVEDHQGARGKLFF
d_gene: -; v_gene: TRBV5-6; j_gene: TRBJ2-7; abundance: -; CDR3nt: TGTGCCAGCATCTTGGTCAACGAGCAGTACTTC; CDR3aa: CASILVNEQYF
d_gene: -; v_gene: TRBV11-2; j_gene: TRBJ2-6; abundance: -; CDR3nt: TGTGCCAGCAGTCTACATGCCTCAGGGGCCAACGCCCTGACTTTC; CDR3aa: CASSLHASGANALTF
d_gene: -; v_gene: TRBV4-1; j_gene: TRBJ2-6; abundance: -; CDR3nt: TGCGCCAGCAGCAAAAAGCCACAAGGCTCTGGGGCCAACGTCATGACTTTC; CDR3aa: CASSKKPQGSGANVMTF
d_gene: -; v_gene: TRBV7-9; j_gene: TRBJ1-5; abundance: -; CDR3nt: TGTGCCAGCAGCTTAGAAGGCAGCTATCAGCCCCAGCATTTT; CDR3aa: CASSLEGSYQPQHF
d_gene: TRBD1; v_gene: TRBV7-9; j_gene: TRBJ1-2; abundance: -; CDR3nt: TGTGCCAGCAGCCCCATGACAGGGAACTATGGCTACACCTTC; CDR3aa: CASSPMTGNYGYTF
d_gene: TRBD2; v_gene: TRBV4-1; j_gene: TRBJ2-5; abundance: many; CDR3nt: TGCGCCAGCAGCCAAGAACGGGGGGGGTTCGGGGAGACCCAGTACTTC; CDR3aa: CASSQERGGFGETQYF
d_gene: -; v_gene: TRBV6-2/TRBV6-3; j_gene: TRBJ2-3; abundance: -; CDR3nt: TGTGCCAGCAGAGATCGTCAGGGTACCACAGATACGCAGTATTTT; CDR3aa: CASRDRQGTTDTQYF
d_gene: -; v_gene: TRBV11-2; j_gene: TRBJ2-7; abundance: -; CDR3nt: TGTGCCAGCAGCCCGAGCTCCTCCAAGCAGTACTTC; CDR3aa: CASSPSSSKQYF
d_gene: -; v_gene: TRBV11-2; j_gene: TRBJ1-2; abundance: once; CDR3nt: TGTGCCAGCAACCACGGTCAATCCGGCTACACGTTC; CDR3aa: CASNHGQSGYTF
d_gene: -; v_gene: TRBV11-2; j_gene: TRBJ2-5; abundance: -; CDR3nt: TGTGCCAGCAGCTCCGGGATTGGGGGGACCCAGTACTTC; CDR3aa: CASSSGIGGTQYF
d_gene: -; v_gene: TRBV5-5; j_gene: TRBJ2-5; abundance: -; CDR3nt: TGTGCCAGCAGCTTGGGGGCTACGGTGCGAGAGACCCACTACTTC; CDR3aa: CASSLGATVRETHYF
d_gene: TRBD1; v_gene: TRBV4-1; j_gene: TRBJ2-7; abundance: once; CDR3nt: TGCGCCAGCAGCCAAGGGGCCGGACAGGGAGGCTACGAGCAACACTTC; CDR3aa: CASSQGAGQGGYEQHF
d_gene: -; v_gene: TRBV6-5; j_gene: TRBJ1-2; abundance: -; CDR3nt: TGTGCCAGCAGCCGCACGTACCTTGAGACTAACTATGGCTACACCTTC; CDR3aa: CASSRTYLETNYGYTF
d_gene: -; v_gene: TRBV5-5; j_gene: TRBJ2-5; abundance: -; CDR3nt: TGTGCCAGCAGCTTGGGGGCTACGCGGCGAGAGACCCAGAACTTC; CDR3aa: CASSLGATRRETQNF
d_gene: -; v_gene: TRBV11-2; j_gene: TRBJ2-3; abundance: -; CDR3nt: TGTGCCAGCAGCTCAGATAGGGCTGATACGCAGTATTTT; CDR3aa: CASSSDRADTQYF
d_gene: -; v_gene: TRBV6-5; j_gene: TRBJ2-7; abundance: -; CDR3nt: TGTGCCAGCAGTTACTCGGATTCAGCTAGCAACGAGGAGTGCTTC; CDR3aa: CASSYSDSASNEECF
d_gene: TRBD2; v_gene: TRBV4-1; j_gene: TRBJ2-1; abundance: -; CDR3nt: TGCGCCAGCAGCGCGGGGACTAACGGGACTTACAATGAGCAGTTCTTC; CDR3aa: CASSAGTNGTYNEQFF
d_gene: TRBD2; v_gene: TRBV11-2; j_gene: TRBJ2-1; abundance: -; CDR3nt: TGTACCAGCACCTGGACTAGCGGGGCAGAGCAGCTCTTC; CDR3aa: CTSTWTSGAEQLF
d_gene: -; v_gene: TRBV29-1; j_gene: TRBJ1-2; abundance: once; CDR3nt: -; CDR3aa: CSVEDRGYGCTF
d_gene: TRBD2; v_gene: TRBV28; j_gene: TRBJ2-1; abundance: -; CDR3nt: TGTGCCAGCAGTTCTCTCGCGAGCGGGGAGGTGACCAATGAGCAGTTCTTC; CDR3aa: CASSSLASGEVTNEQFF
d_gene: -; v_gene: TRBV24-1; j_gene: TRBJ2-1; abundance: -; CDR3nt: TGTGCCACCAGTGATTCGCGGGAACTGTACAATGAGCAGTTCTTC; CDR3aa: CATSDSRELYNEQFF
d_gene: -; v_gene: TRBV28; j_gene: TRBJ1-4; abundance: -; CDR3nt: TGTGCCAGCAATCCGGGCGCACAGGGCGGAGAAAAACTGTTTTTT; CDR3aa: CASNPGAQGGEKLFF
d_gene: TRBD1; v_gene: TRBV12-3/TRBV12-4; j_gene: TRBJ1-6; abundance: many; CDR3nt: TGTGCCAGCAGTCGCGACAGGGGTGGTTCACCCCTCCACTTT; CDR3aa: CASSRDRGGSPLHF
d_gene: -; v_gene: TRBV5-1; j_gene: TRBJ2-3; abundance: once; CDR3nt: TGCGCCAGCAGCTTCGCGGTAGCGGTGTGGAGCACAGATATGCAGTATTTT; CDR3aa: CASSFAVAVWSTDMQYF
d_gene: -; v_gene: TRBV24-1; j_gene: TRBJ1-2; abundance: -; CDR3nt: TGTGCCACCGGTGATTCAGGGTACGACTATGGCTACACCTTC; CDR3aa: CATGDSGYDYGYTF
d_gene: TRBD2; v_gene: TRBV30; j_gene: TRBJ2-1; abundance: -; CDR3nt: TGTGCGTGGGGTTGGCGGGGGGAGCAGTTCTTC; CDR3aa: CAWGWRGEQFF
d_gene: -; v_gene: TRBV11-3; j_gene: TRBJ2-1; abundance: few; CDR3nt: TGTGCCAGTAGCTCGGACTACAACAATGGGCAGTTCTTC; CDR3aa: CASSSDYNNGQFF
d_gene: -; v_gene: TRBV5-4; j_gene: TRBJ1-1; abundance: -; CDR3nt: TGTGTCAGCAGCATAAAGGGGAGGAGAGGGCCAAACACTGAAGCTTTCTTT; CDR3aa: CVSSIKGRRGPNTEAFF
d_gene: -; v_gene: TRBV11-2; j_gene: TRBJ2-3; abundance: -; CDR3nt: TGTGCCGGCAGCTTCGACTCAGCATTGCACTATTTT; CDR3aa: CAGSFDSALHYF
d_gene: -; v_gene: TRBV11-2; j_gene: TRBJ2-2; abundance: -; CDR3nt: TGTGCCAGCAGCTTATACGTGAGAGAAAACCCCGGGGAGCTGTTTTTC; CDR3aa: CASSLYVRENPGELFF
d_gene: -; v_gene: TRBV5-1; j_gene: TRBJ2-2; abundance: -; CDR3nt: TGCGTCAGCAGCTATTCAGGACGGAACTTGAACACCGGGGAGCTGTTTTTT; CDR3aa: CVSSYSGRNLNTGELFF
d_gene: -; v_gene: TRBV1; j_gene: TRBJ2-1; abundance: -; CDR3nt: TGCACCAGCAGCCTGGGACTAGCGGGAGGGGGCTACAATGAGCAGTTCTTC; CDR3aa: CTSSLGLAGGGYNEQFF
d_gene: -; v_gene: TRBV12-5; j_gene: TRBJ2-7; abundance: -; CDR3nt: TGTGCTAGTGGTTTTGTCAGGGGTTACGAACAGTACTTC; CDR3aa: CASGFVRGYEQYF
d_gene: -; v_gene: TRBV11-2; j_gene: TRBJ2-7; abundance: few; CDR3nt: TGTGTCAGTAGCCATGAGACATCGACAGGTTTCGGCTACGAGCAGTACTTC; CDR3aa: CVSSHETSTGFGYEQYF
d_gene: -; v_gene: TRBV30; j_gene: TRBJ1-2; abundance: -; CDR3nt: TGTGCCTGGAGACGGACTGGCGGCGGTTACTATGGCTACACCTTC; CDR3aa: CAWRRTGGGYYGYTF